Given below is one T cell receptor (beta chain) in context. The CDR3 runs 15 residues. CDR1 and CDR2 (germline): KGHDR, SFDVKD. After removal of 4 bases from V and 5 bases from J, the junction contained 9 bases not matched to a gene. The data belong to a study of blood T cell repertoires in COVID-19. Sequenced by immunoSEQ multiplex PCR; TCRdb stores in-frame clones only, minus some. The sample carries 50,000 to 60,000 clones, 85% to 90% recorded once. Sequencing input: peripheral blood. The sequence was collected from a human donor in a cohort sampled during active COVID-19. The chain recombines TRBV24-1 with TRBJ2-5; TRBD1 matches at 7 bases. CDR3 nucleotide sequence: TGTGCCACCAGTGACGTACAGGGGCTACAGGAGACCCAGTACTTC. It yields the protein CATSDVQGLQETQYF.